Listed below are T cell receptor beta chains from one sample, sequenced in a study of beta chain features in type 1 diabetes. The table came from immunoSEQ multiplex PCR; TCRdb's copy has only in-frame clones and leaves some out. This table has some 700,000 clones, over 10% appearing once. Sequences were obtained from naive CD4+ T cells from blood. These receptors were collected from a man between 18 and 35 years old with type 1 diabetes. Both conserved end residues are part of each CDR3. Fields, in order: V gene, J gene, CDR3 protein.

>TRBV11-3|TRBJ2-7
CASSLDGGQGLSEQYF
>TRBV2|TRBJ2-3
CASSRTDTQYF
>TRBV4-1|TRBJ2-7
CASSHNKEDRGNEQYF
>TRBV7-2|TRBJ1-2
CASSLSRQGYGYTF
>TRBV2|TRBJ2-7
CASSEGSLVYEQYF
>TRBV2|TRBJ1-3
CASSPQTSIYF
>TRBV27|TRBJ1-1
CASTPYPTGQRTEAFF
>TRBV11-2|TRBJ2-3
CASSLAPLRGGPDTQYF
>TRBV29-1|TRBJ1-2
CSVLQGTDGYTF
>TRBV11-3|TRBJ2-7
CASSEGAGQGPYEQYF
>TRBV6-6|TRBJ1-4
CASDPGNSGRFF
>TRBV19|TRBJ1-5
CASKTGGATGQPQHF
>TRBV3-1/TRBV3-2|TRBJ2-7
CPSYEQYF
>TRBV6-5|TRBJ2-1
CASRPETLIYNEQFF
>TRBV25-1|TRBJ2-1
CASASDTGAGEQFF
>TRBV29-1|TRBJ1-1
CSVQRGNTEAFF
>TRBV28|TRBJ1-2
CASSSSGPAVYGYTF
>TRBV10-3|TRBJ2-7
CAISETGPYEQYF
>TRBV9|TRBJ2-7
CASSVAPPDTGPDEQYF
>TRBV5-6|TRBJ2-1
CASSGRMNNEQFF
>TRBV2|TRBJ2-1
CASTGGSSYNEQFF
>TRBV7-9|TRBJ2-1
CASSPSNEQFF
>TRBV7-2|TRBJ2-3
CASSPKTGGATDTQYF
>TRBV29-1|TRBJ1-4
CSVEGATNEKLFF
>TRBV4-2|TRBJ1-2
CASSQEGQGLDGYTF
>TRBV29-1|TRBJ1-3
CSVESRQGDNTIYF
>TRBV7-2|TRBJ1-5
CASTDTQGSYQPQHF
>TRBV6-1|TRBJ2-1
CASSEYGGRSEQFF
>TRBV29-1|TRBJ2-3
CSVVDRTDTQYF
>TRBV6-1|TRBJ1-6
CASSEKLGVNSPLHF
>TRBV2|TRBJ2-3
CASLVTDTQYF
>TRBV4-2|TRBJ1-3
CASSQERYSSGNTIYF
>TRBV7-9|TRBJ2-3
CASSLGLWAQTSSTDTQYF
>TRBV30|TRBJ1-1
CAWSVLVSEAFF
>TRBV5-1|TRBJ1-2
CASNDRTASSGYTF
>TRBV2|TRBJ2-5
CASSEGTRETQYF
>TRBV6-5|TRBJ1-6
CASSYSGQTNSPLHF
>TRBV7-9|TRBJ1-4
CASSLTGPSATNEKLFF
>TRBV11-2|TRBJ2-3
CASSFSGTDTQYF
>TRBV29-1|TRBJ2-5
CSGGPERTQYF
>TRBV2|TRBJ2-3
CASSDGTSGVADTQYF
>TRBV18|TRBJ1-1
CASSPGRTEAFF